The next 30 T cell receptor beta chains were all read from a single sample in a study of human T cells and chemical hapten exposure. Noted time point: patch test 2, 6 weeks after DPC sensitization. The treatment denotes: therapeutic diphenylcyclopropenone sensitization with weekly scalp DPC. TCRdb reanalysed the RACE reads using MiXCR and keeps one entry per CDR3 protein. The data show tens of thousands of distinct CDR3 sequences, around 10% seen once. This specimen was whole blood, taken in connection with sensitization to the hapten diphenylcyclopropenone (DPC). The receptors derive from a man aged 35 to 55 with alopecia areata. Some clones in this sample may be carry-over from other donors' samples.

To note about this clonotype: A clone one base away is much larger, so this may be a read error. The chain joins TRBV3-1 to TRBJ1-5; maybe TRBD1 (5 bases). V was shortened by 1 base and J by 7 bases, with 11 bases between the two germline ends. This CDR3 spans 14 amino acids. Germline lookup yields CDR1 LGHDT and CDR2 YNNKEL (reference sequence). The CDR3 region is CASSQGGVDQPQHF. The CDR3 DNA reads TGTGCCAGCAGCCAAGGGGGGGTGGACCAGCCCCAGCATTTT.

This clonotype was seen many times. The rearrangement uses TRBV9 and TRBJ2-5; no firm D call. The V end was cut by 0 bases, the J end by 5 bases, with 8 bases between. The CDR3 runs 13 residues. Looked up from germline, CDR1 is SGDLS and CDR2 is YYNGEE. The CDR3 protein is CASSVGGSETQYF. In DNA, the CDR3 is TGTGCCAGCAGCGTAGGTGGCTCTGAGACCCAGTACTTC. The full variable domain, its missing parts supplied by reference TRBV9 and TRBJ2-5, is DSGVTQTPKHLITATGQRVTLRCSPRSGDLSVYWYQQSLDQGLQFLIQYYNGEERAKGNILERFSAQQFPDLHSELNLSSLELGDSALYFCASSVGGSETQYFGPGTRLLVL.

CDR3 nucleotides: TGTGCCAGCAGCTCTGGACAGGGAAGTGAAAAACTGTTTTTT. It translates to CASSSGQGSEKLFF. This sequence joins TRBV28 and TRBJ1-4; 8 nucleotides agree with TRBD1. V dropped 6 bases and J dropped 7; count of bases not matched to a gene: 7. Germline V gene data show CDR1 as MDHEN and CDR2 as SYDVKM. The CDR3 loop spans 14 amino acids.

Concerning this clonotype itself: A read error may produce the germline difference seen at one junction end. This chain joins TRBV6-1 and TRBJ1-5, with TRBD1 matching over 7 bases. The CDR3 has 15 amino acids. Per germline, CDR1 MNHNS and CDR2 SASEGT. Here the CDR3 DNA reads TGTGCCAGCAGCCCAACAGGGGTTAGCGATCAGCCCCAGCATTTT. Encoded protein: CASSPTGVSDQPQHF.

The chain combines TRBV27 with TRBJ2-7; D possibly corresponds to TRBD2 (5 bases). The CDR3 extends over 14 amino acids. The germline V gene has CDR1 MNHEY and CDR2 SMNVEV (reference sequence). V gave up 3 bases and J gave up 3 bases, with 12 bases separating them. This chain's CDR3 is CASSFRGPSYEQYV. CDR3 in DNA: TGTGCCAGCAGTTTCCGGGGTCCCAGCTACGAGCAGTACGTC.

This clonotype occurred a few times. The chain couples TRBV30 to TRBJ2-4, with D perhaps TRBD2 (6 bases). V lost 3 bases and J lost 7, with 13 bases in between. Per the germline V gene, CDR1 is GTSNPN and CDR2 is SVGIG (reference sequence). There are 13 residues in the CDR3. This chain's CDR3 is CAWRGPLANIQYF. The CDR3 DNA reads as TGTGCCTGGAGGGGACCCCTAGCGAACATTCAGTACTTC.

This CDR3 is CASSPPAGTSRTDTQYF. For the CDR3, the DNA is TGTGCCAGCTCACCACCGGCCGGGACTAGCCGCACAGATACGCAGTATTTT. V gene TRBV18 combines with J gene TRBJ2-3; 9 bases align to TRBD2. V lost 0 bases, J lost 1 base, and 5 bases stayed unmatched. The CDR3 has 17 residues. CDR1 and CDR2 (germline): KGHSH, LQKENI.

This clonotype was detected many times. The chain couples TRBV6-2 or TRBV6-3 to TRBJ1-1; no definite D call. Trimming took off 2 bases at V and 3 bases at J, with 7 bases between the two ends. The CDR3 totals 13 residues. Per germline, CDR1 MNHEY and CDR2 SVGEGT. CDR3 nucleotide sequence: TGTGCCAGCAGTTACAGAAGGGACACTGAAGCTTTCTTT. This gives the protein CASSYRRDTEAFF.

In its sample, this clonotype was seen a few times. The chain links TRBV6-2 or TRBV6-3 to TRBJ1-2, with D unresolved. Trimming left V 6 bases short and J 6 bases short, with 17 bases between. The CDR3 is 14 residues long. Germline loops: CDR1 MNHEY, CDR2 SVGEGT. The CDR3 region is CASRKSGRFDGYTF. CDR3 DNA: TGTGCCAGCAGAAAAAGTGGGCGGTTCGATGGCTACACCTTC.

This clonotype was seen repeatedly, ten times or more. The CDR3 nucleotides are TGCAGCGGGGGGGCCCAGGTGAACACTGAAGCTTTCTTT. This gives the protein CSGGAQVNTEAFF. V and J are TRBV29-1 and TRBJ1-1, with D perhaps TRBD1 (6 bases). V was trimmed by 7 bases and J by 0 bases, leaving 12 bases between them. CDR1 is SQVTM and CDR2 is ANQGSEA in the germline V gene. The CDR3 runs to 13 residues.

This clonotype was detected a few times. This chain links TRBV14 with TRBJ2-5; 10 nucleotides agree with TRBD2. The CDR3 loop spans 17 amino acids. Per the germline V gene, CDR1 is SGHDN and CDR2 is FVKESK. Trimming removed 1 base from V and 4 bases from J; junction bases left unmatched: 9. CDR3 nucleotide sequence: TGTGCCAGCAGCCAAGTCCTAGCGGGAGTCAATCTAGAGACCCAGTACTTC. Translating it yields CASSQVLAGVNLETQYF.

This clonotype was observed at least ten times. This chain joins TRBV29-1 and TRBJ2-7, with 8 bases identical to TRBD1. From germline, CDR1 is SQVTM and CDR2 ANQGSEA. The CDR3 is made up of 12 amino acids. V dropped 4 bases and J dropped 6; count of bases not matched to a gene: 5. The CDR3 loop is CSVAVGQGEQYF. The CDR3 bases are TGCAGCGTTGCGGTAGGACAGGGCGAGCAGTACTTC.

In this sample, this clonotype turned up many times. This chain links TRBV7-6 with TRBJ1-1, with a tentative D call TRBD1 (5 bases). The CDR3 covers 16 residues. Germline V lookup: CDR1 SGHVS, CDR2 FNYEAQ. The V and J ends lost 5 bases and 4 bases respectively, with 20 bases between them. CDR3 DNA: TGTGCCAGCAGCCCAGGGCCCACAGGCTTGGGCACTGAAGCTTTCTTT. Its protein is CASSPGPTGLGTEAFF.

The chain joins TRBV30 to TRBJ1-3; no reliable D call. Germline CDR1 and CDR2: GTSNPN and SVGIG (reference sequence). V lost 1 base and J lost 3, with 4 bases in between. CDR3 length equals 12 residues. As DNA, the CDR3 is TGTGCCTGGAGTGATAGTGGAAACACCATATATTTT. Protein: CAWSDSGNTIYF.

The chain is built from TRBV20-1 and TRBJ2-3; TRBD2 matches 8 bases. J lost 4 bases, V lost 6 bases, and 9 bases had no gene match. The CDR3 loop spans 14 amino acids. Germline V gives CDR1 DFQATT, CDR2 SNEGSKA (reference sequence). The CDR3 DNA reads TGCAGTGCCGTGGAAGCGGGAGTTTCAGATACGCAGTATTTT. It specifies CSAVEAGVSDTQYF.

The CDR3 sequence is CASSFAGASGNTIYF. Here the CDR3 DNA reads TGTGCCAGCAGCTTTGCTGGGGCGTCTGGAAACACCATATATTTT. This chain links TRBV7-2 with TRBJ1-3; TRBD1 might be the D (5 bases). The CDR3 totals 15 residues. The V end was cut by 3 bases, the J end by 1 base, with 10 bases between. Germline CDR1 and CDR2: SGHTA and FQGNSA.

This clonotype has a count of ten or more. V is TRBV24-1 and J is TRBJ1-2; D gene ambiguous. Germline V gene sequence: CDR1 KGHDR, CDR2 SFDVKD. V was trimmed by 5 bases and J by 3 bases, leaving 9 bases between them. This CDR3 is 13 amino acids long. As DNA, the CDR3 is TGTGCCACCAGTGTGGACGGACACTATGGCTACACCTTC. Its protein product is CATSVDGHYGYTF.

This chain connects TRBV7-2 to TRBJ2-3; D gene uncertain. Trimming cost V 5 bases and J 2 bases, with 8 bases left between them. The CDR3 extends over 13 amino acids. CDR1 is SGHTA and CDR2 is FQGNSA in the germline V gene. The CDR3 DNA follows: TGTGCCAGCAGCCCCCCATTCACAGATACGCAGTATTTT. This gives the protein CASSPPFTDTQYF. The full variable domain, rest sourced from reference TRBV7-2 and TRBJ2-3, is GAGVSQSPSNKVTEKGKDVELRCDPISGHTALYWYRQSLGQGLEFLIYFQGNSAPDKSGLPSDRFSAERTGGSVSTLTIQRTQQEDSAVYLCASSPPFTDTQYFGPGTRLTVL.

The table lists this clonotype with a few counts. The genes are TRBV29-1 and TRBJ2-3; D unclear. CDR3 length equals 13 residues. V was pared by 0 bases and J by 4 bases, with 8 bases between. Per the germline V gene, CDR1 is SQVTM and CDR2 is ANQGSEA. This CDR3 is CSVEESVADTQYF. The CDR3 nucleotides are TGCAGCGTTGAAGAAAGCGTAGCAGATACGCAGTATTTT.

The chain links TRBV6-4 to TRBJ2-3; no firm D call. The CDR3 consists of 16 residues. CDR1 and CDR2 (germline): MRHNA, SNTAGT. Trimming left V 3 bases short and J 2 bases short, with 15 bases between. As DNA, the CDR3 is TGTGCCAGCAGTGATGCCTTCTCACCCAACACAGATACGCAGTATTTT. Its protein is CASSDAFSPNTDTQYF.

The V and J genes are TRBV25-1 and TRBJ2-1, with 9 bases aligning to TRBD1. The CDR3 is 15 amino acids. Unmatched junction bases numbered 4, after V lost 3 bases and J lost 4 bases. Germline values: CDR1 MGHDK, CDR2 SYGVNS. For the CDR3, the DNA is TGTGCCAGCAGTGAGGTACAGGGGGCGTACAATGAGCAGTTCTTC. This gives the protein CASSEVQGAYNEQFF. Variable domain in full (rest from reference TRBV25-1 and TRBJ2-1): EADIYQTPRYLVIGTGKKITLECSQTMGHDKMYWYQQDPGMELHLIHYSYGVNSTEKGDLSSESTVSRIRTEHFPLTLESARPSHTSQYLCASSEVQGAYNEQFFGPGTRLTVL.

This clonotype was seen many times. The V and J genes are TRBV4-2 and TRBJ1-2, with D possibly matching TRBD1 (5 bases). The V gene lost 0 bases and the J gene lost 6 bases, with 17 bases spanning the gap. This CDR3 is 16 amino acids long. The germline V gene encodes CDR1 LGHNA and CDR2 YNFKEQ. CDR3 region: CASSQDGQGLVNGYTF. Written as DNA, the CDR3 is TGTGCCAGCAGCCAAGACGGGCAGGGCTTGGTTAATGGCTACACCTTC.

The chain is built from TRBV27 and TRBJ1-1; 8 nucleotides line up with TRBD1. V was clipped by 4 bases and J by 3 bases; unmatched bases: 4. Germline V CDR1 and CDR2: MNHEY, SMNVEV (reference sequence). This CDR3 has 14 residues. The CDR3 sequence is CASSSGGLYTEAFF. The CDR3 bases are TGTGCCAGCAGTTCAGGGGGCCTGTACACTGAAGCTTTCTTT.

Comments on this clonotype: A much larger clone lies a single base off, so this may be a read error. The CDR3 does not close with the conserved phenylalanine or tryptophan, likely indicating a read error. The DNA of the CDR3 is TGTGCCATCAGCACAGGGGGCAATGAGCAGTTCTCC. This codes for CAISTGGNEQFS. The gene calls are TRBV10-3 and TRBJ2-1, with 8 bases aligning to TRBD1. V lost 6 bases, J lost 6 bases, and 1 base stayed unmatched. The CDR3 has 12 residues. Germline-derived CDR1 and CDR2 are ENHRY and SYGVKD.

The chain uses TRBV6-6 and TRBJ2-3, with 14 bases aligning to TRBD2. The CDR3 loop spans 19 amino acids. V was clipped by 0 bases and J by 1 base; unmatched bases: 6. CDR1 and CDR2 (germline): MNHNY, SVGAGI (reference sequence). Here the CDR3 DNA reads TGTGCCAGCAGTTACTCGACTAGCGGGAGGGCCAGGCGCACAGATACGCAGTATTTT. Translating it yields CASSYSTSGRARRTDTQYF.

The table lists this clonotype with a few counts. This chain connects TRBV20-1 to TRBJ2-5; D is undetermined. CDR1 DFQATT and CDR2 SNEGSKA come from the germline V gene (reference sequence). Trimming removed 4 bases from V and 1 base from J, with 19 bases in between. The CDR3 has 16 amino acids. The CDR3 sequence is CSATGPRKIPQETQYF. The DNA for the CDR3 is TGCAGTGCTACCGGGCCCCGAAAGATCCCCCAAGAGACCCAGTACTTC.

The rearrangement uses TRBV7-2 and TRBJ2-6; TRBD1 matches at 7 bases. The CDR3 length is 15 residues. CDR1 is SGHTA and CDR2 is FQGNSA in the germline V gene. J gave up 0 bases and V 6 bases, and 2 bases lay outside the gene matches. CDR3 residues: CASRSGGSGANVLTF. CDR3 bases: TGTGCCAGCAGGTCAGGGGGCTCTGGGGCCAACGTCCTGACTTTC.

This clonotype was found a few times. This chain connects TRBV27 to TRBJ2-2; no reliable D call. The CDR3 sequence is 14 residues long. V shed 0 bases and J shed 4 bases, with 6 bases lying between them. In germline, CDR1 is MNHEY, CDR2 SMNVEV (reference sequence). CDR3 residues: CASSLSTPTGELFF. The CDR3 bases are TGTGCCAGCAGTTTATCAACGCCCACCGGGGAGCTGTTTTTT.

The chain carries TRBV6-5 and TRBJ2-3, with 11 bases identical to TRBD1. This CDR3 has 15 residues. Trimming cost V 2 bases and J 3 bases; bases outside gene matches: 1. CDR1 and CDR2 (germline): MNHEY, SVGAGI. In DNA, the CDR3 is TGTGCCAGCAGTTACGGGACAGGGGGTACAGATACGCAGTATTTT. Residues: CASSYGTGGTDTQYF.

V is TRBV5-1 and J is TRBJ2-7, with 12 bases identical to TRBD1. Germline values: CDR1 SGHRS, CDR2 YFSETQ. The CDR3 length is 15 residues. The junction had 8 bases not matched to a gene; V was cut back by 4 bases and J by 6 bases. This chain's CDR3 is CASSPTGQGAGEQYF. CDR3 coding DNA: TGCGCCAGCAGCCCGACGGGACAGGGGGCCGGCGAGCAGTACTTC.